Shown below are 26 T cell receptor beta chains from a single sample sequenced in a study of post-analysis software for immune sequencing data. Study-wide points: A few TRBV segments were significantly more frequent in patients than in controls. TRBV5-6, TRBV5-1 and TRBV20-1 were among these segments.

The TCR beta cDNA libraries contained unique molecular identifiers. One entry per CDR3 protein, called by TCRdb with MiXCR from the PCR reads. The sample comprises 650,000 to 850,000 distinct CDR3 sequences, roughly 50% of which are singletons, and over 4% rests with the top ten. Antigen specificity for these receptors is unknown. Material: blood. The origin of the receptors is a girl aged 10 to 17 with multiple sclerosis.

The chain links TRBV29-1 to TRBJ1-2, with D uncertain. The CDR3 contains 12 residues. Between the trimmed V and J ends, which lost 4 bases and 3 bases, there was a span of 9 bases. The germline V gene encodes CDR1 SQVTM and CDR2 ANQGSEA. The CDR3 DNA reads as TGCAGCGTTGTTGGCCGGGACTATGGCTACACCTTC. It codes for CSVVGRDYGYTF.

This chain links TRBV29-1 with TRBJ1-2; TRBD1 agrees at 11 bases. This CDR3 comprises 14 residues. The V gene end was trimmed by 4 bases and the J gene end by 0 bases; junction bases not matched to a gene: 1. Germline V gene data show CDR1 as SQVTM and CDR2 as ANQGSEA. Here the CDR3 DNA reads TGCAGCGTTGGGGGACAGGGGGCTAACTATGGCTACACCTTC. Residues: CSVGGQGANYGYTF.

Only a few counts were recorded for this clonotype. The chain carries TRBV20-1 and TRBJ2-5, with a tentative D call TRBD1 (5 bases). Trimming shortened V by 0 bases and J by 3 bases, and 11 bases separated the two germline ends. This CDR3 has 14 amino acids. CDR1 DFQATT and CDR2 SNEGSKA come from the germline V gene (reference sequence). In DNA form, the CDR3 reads TGCAGTGCTAGAGATTTTGCCAGGGAAGAGACCCAGTACTTC. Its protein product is CSARDFAREETQYF.

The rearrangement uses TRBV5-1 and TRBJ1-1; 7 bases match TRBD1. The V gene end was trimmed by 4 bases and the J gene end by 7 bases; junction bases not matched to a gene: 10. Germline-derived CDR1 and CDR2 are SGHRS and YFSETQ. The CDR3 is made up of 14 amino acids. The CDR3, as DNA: TGCGCCAGCAGCCCCCAGGGGGGTCCCTTTGAAGCTTTCTTT. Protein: CASSPQGGPFEAFF.

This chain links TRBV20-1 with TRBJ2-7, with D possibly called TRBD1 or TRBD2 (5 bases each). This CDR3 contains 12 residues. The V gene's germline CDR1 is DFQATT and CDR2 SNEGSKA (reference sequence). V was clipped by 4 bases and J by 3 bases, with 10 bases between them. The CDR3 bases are TGCAGTGCTACGGTGGGGGACTACGAGCAGTACTTC. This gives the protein CSATVGDYEQYF.

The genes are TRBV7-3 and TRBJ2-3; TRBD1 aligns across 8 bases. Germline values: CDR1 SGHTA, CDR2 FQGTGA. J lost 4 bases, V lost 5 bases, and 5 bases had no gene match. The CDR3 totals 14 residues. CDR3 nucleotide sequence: TGTGCCAGCAGCGCCAGGGGGCGCCCAGATACGCAGTATTTT. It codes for CASSARGRPDTQYF.

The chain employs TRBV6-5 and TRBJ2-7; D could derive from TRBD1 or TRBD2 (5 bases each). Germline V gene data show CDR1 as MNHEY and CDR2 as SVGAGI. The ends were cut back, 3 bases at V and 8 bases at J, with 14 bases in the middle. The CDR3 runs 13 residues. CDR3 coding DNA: TGTGCCAGCAGTTATCGCGGGCCGGGACAGCAGTACTTC. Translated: CASSYRGPGQQYF.

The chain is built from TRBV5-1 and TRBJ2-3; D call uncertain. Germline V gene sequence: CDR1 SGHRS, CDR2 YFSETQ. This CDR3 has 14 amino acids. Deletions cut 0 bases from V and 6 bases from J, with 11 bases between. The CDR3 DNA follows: TGCGCCAGCAGCTTGGAGACACCGAGGGATACGCAGTATTTT. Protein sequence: CASSLETPRDTQYF.

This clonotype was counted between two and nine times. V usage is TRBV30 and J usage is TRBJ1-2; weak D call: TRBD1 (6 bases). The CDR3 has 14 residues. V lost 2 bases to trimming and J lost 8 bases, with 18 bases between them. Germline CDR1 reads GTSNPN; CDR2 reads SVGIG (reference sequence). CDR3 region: CAWSPGAQGRGYTF. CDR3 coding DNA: TGTGCCTGGAGTCCTGGGGCACAGGGAAGGGGCTACACCTTC.

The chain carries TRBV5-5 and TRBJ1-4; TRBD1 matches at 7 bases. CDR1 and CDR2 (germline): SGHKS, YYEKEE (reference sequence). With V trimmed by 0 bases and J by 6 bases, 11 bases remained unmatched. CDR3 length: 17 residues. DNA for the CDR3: TGTGCCAGCAGCTTGGGGCGTCAGGGGGGCGAGGATGAAAAACTGTTTTTT. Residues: CASSLGRQGGEDEKLFF.

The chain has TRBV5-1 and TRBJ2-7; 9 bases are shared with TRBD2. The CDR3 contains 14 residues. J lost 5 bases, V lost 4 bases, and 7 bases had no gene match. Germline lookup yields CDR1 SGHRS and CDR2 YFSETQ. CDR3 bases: TGCGCCAGCAGCCTACAGGGACTAGCTGACGAGCAGTACTTC. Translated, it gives CASSLQGLADEQYF.

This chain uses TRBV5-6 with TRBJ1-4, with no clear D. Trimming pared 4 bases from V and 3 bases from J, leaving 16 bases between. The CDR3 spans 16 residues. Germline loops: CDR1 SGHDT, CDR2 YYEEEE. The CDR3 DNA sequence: TGTGCCAGCAGCCTCCGACCCTACCGACCTAATGAAAAACTGTTTTTT. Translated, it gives CASSLRPYRPNEKLFF.

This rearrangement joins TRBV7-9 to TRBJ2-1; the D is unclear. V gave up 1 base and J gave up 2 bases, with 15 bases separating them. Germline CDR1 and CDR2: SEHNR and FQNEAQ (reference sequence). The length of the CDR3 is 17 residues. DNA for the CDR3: TGTGCCAGCAGCTTAGGTAGATTCAAGGGCCCCTACAATGAGCAGTTCTTC. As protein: CASSLGRFKGPYNEQFF.

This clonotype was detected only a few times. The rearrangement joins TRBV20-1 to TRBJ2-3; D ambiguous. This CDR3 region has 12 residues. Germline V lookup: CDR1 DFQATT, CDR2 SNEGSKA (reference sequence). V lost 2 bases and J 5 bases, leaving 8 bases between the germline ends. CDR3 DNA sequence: TGCAGTGCTAGACAGGTCCAAGATACGCAGTATTTT. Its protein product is CSARQVQDTQYF.

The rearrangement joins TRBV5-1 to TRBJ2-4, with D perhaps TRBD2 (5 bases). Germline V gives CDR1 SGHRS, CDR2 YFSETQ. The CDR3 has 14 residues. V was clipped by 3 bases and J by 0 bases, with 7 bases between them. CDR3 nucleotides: TGCGCCAGCAGCTCGGGGATAGCCAAAAACATTCAGTACTTC. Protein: CASSSGIAKNIQYF.

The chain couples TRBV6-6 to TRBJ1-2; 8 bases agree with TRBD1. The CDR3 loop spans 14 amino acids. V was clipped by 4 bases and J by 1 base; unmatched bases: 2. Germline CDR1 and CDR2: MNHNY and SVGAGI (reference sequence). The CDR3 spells CASSLTGDNYGYTF. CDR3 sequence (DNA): TGTGCCAGCAGTTTGACAGGGGATAACTATGGCTACACCTTC.

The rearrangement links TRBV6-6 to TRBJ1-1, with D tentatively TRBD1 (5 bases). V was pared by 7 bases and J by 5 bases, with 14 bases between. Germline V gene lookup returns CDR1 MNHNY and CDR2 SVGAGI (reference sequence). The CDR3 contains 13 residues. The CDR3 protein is CASIRGLGTEAFF. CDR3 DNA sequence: TGTGCCAGCATTCGGGGCCTGGGAACTGAAGCTTTCTTT.

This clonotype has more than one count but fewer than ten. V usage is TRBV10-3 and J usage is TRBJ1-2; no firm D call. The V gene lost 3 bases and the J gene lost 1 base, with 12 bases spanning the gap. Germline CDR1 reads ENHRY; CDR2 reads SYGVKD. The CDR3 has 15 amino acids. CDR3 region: CAISEGGQVNYGYTF. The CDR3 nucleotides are TGTGCCATCAGTGAAGGAGGTCAGGTTAACTATGGCTACACCTTC.

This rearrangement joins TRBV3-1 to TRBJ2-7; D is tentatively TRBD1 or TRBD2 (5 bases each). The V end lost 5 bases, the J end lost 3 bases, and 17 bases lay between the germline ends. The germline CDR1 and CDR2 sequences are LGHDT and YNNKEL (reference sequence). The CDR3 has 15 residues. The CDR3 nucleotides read TGTGCCAGCAGCTCAAGGCAGGGAGACTACTACGAGCAGTACTTC. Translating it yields CASSSRQGDYYEQYF.

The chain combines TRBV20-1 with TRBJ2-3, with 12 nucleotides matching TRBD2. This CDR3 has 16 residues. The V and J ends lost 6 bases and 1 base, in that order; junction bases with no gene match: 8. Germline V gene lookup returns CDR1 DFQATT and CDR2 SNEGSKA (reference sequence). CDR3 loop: CSAESRTSGGTDTQYF. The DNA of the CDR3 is TGCAGTGCCGAGTCCCGGACTAGCGGGGGCACAGATACGCAGTATTTT.

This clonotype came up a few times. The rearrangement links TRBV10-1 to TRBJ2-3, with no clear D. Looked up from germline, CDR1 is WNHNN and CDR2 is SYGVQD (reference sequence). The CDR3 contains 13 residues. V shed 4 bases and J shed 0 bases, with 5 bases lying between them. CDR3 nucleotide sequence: TGCGCCAGCAGTGGATATAGCACAGATACGCAGTATTTT. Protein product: CASSGYSTDTQYF.

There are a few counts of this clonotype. As DNA, the CDR3 is TGTGCCACCAGCAGCGGACTAGCGGGAGTTGGGGAGCAGTACTTC. As protein: CATSSGLAGVGEQYF. The rearrangement uses TRBV15 and TRBJ2-7, with TRBD2 matching over 13 bases. The CDR3 contains 15 residues. Trimming removed 3 bases from V and 7 bases from J; junction bases left unmatched: 6. Germline assignment: CDR1 LNHNV and CDR2 YYDKDF (reference sequence).

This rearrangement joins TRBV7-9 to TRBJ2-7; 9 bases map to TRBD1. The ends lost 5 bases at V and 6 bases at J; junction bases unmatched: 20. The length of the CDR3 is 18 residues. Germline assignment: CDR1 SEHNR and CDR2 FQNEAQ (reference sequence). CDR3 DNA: TGTGCCAGCAGCCCTCACCAGGGGACAGGGTCCATGGATGGCGAGCAGTACTTC. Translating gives CASSPHQGTGSMDGEQYF.

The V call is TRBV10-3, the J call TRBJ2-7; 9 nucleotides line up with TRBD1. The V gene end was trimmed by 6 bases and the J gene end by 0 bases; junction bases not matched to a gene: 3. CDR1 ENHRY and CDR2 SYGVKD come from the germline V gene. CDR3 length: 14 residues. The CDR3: CAIRRDRASYEQYF. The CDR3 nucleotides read TGTGCCATCAGAAGGGACAGGGCCTCCTACGAGCAGTACTTC.

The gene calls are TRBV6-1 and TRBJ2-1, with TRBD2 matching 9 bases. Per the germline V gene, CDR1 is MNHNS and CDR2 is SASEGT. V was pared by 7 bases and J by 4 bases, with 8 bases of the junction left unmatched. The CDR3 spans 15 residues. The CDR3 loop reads CASTSSGGIYNEQFF. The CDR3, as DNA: TGTGCCAGCACCTCGAGCGGGGGGATTTACAATGAGCAGTTCTTC.

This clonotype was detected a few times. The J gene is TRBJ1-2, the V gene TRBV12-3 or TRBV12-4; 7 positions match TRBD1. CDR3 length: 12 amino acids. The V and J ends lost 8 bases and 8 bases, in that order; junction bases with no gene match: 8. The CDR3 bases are TGTGCCAGCCTTTCCCGGACAGGCGGCTACACCTTC. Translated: CASLSRTGGYTF.